The 15 T cell receptor beta chains reported below all come from one sample, sequenced in a study of blood T cell repertoires in COVID-19. Repertoires were generated with immunoSEQ multiplex PCR, while TCRdb's copy carries only in-frame clones and drops some. The sample consists of some 130,000 clones, 90% of them appearing once. The sample comprised peripheral blood. The receptor source for this set is a man aged 50 or older with active COVID-19.

The chain employs TRBV12-5 and TRBJ2-2, with D uncertain. V was clipped by 7 bases and J by 4 bases, with 7 bases between them. Germline loops: CDR1 LGHNT, CDR2 FRNRAP. The CDR3 sequence is 12 residues long. The CDR3 region is CASEFGTGELFF. CDR3 DNA sequence: TGTGCTAGTGAGTTCGGCACCGGGGAGCTGTTTTTT.

The chain employs TRBV6-1 and TRBJ2-3; tentative D call: TRBD2 (5 bases). Per germline, CDR1 MNHNS and CDR2 SASEGT. Trimming removed 3 bases at V and 2 bases at J, with 12 bases between. The CDR3 length is 15 residues. Here the CDR3 DNA reads TGTGCCAGCAGTGATCCGGGGAGAGCCACAGATACGCAGTATTTT. This encodes CASSDPGRATDTQYF.

The rearrangement links TRBV5-1 to TRBJ2-1, with TRBD2 matching 7 bases. V lost 8 bases, J lost 8 bases, and 10 bases stayed unmatched. Germline V gene lookup returns CDR1 SGHRS and CDR2 YFSETQ. CDR3 length: 13 amino acids. CDR3 sequence (DNA): TGCGCCAGTTCTTTTACGGGAGGCGATGAGCAGTTCTTC. It is translated as CASSFTGGDEQFF.

The chain joins TRBV4-1 to TRBJ2-7; 7 positions agree with TRBD1. The germline gives CDR1 MGHRA, CDR2 YSYEKL. The CDR3 extends over 15 amino acids. Trimming took 2 bases from V and 3 from J; bases not matched to a gene: 7. The CDR3 here is CASSQRGTELYEQYF. CDR3 in DNA: TGCGCCAGCAGCCAAAGGGGGACAGAACTCTACGAGCAGTACTTC.

V is TRBV19 and J is TRBJ1-5; 7 bases are a match to TRBD1. The junction had 18 bases not matched to a gene; V was cut back by 5 bases and J by 5 bases. The CDR3 is 18 residues long. Germline-derived CDR1 and CDR2 are LNHDA and SQIVND (reference sequence). DNA of the CDR3: TGTGCCAGTAGTCCCAGACCATGGACAGGCGATAAATATCAGCCCCAGCATTTT. It codes for CASSPRPWTGDKYQPQHF. Full variable domain (remainder filled in from reference TRBV19 and TRBJ1-5): DGGITQSPKYLFRKEGQNVTLSCEQNLNHDAMYWYRQDPGQGLRLIYYSQIVNDFQKGDIAEGYSVSREKKESFPLTVTSAQKNPTAFYLCASSPRPWTGDKYQPQHFGDGTRLSIL.

This clone was seen once. The chain couples TRBV10-2 to TRBJ2-6; 7 nucleotides match TRBD2. This CDR3 region has 16 residues. Germline trimming cut 3 bases from V and 3 bases from J; bases unmatched to any gene: 5. Germline CDR1 reads WSHSY; CDR2 reads SAAADI. The CDR3 reads CASSDWGGGGANVLTF. CDR3 nucleotide sequence: TGCGCCAGCAGTGATTGGGGGGGTGGTGGGGCCAACGTCCTGACTTTC.

CDR3 amino acids: CASSLSRLASGDEQFF. The CDR3 DNA reads TGTGCCAGCAGCTTAAGTCGACTAGCCAGCGGGGATGAGCAGTTCTTC. V is TRBV7-2 and J is TRBJ2-1; TRBD2 aligns across 7 bases. Germline values: CDR1 SGHTA, CDR2 FQGNSA. Germline trimming cut 2 bases from V and 8 bases from J; bases unmatched to any gene: 12. CDR3 length: 16 residues.

The gene calls are TRBV5-1 and TRBJ1-1; 7 positions agree with TRBD1. CDR1 is SGHRS and CDR2 is YFSETQ in the germline V gene. Trimming cost V 4 bases and J 4 bases; bases outside gene matches: 13. There are 16 residues in the CDR3. The CDR3 nucleotides are TGCGCCAGCAGCGTTACAGGGGATCTCCTTAGCACTGAAGCTTTCTTT. This encodes CASSVTGDLLSTEAFF.

This clone was counted a few times. The chain combines TRBV7-2 with TRBJ2-3; no definite D call. V shed 2 bases and J shed 0 bases, with 3 bases lying between them. Germline assignment: CDR1 SGHTA and CDR2 FQGNSA. The CDR3 covers 13 residues. The CDR3 DNA reads TGTGCCAGCAGCTTATATAGCACAGATACGCAGTATTTT. Residues: CASSLYSTDTQYF.

This clone has more than one count but fewer than ten. Here the CDR3 reads CSVEDDYGYTF. CDR3 nucleotide sequence: TGCAGCGTTGAAGACGACTATGGCTACACCTTC. This chain uses TRBV29-1 with TRBJ1-2; D unclear. Between the trimmed V and J ends, which lost 0 bases and 3 bases, there was a span of 2 bases. The length of the CDR3 is 11 residues. In germline, CDR1 is SQVTM, CDR2 ANQGSEA. The full variable domain, rest sourced from reference TRBV29-1 and TRBJ1-2, is SAVISQKPSRDICQRGTSLTIQCQVDSQVTMMFWYRQQPGQSLTLIATANQGSEATYESGFVIDKFPISRPNLTFSTLTVSNMSPEDSSIYLCSVEDDYGYTFGSGTRLTVV.

J is TRBJ1-2 and V is TRBV2; a weak D match, TRBD1 (5 bases). The CDR3 is made up of 14 amino acids. Germline CDR1 and CDR2: SNHLY and FYNNEI. The V end was cut by 1 base, the J end by 5 bases, with 11 bases between. CDR3 region: CASSEVQGWYGYTF. The CDR3 DNA reads TGTGCCAGCAGTGAAGTGCAGGGATGGTATGGCTACACCTTC.

CDR3 DNA: TGTGCCAGCAGCCAGGAGGGGACTAGCGTGTACTTC. It translates to CASSQEGTSVYF. The chain employs TRBV3-1 (or the pseudogene TRBV3-2) and TRBJ2-5, with 10 bases lining up with TRBD2. In germline, CDR1 is LGHDT, CDR2 YNNKEL (reference sequence). V was pared by 3 bases and J by 13 bases, with 5 bases of the junction left unmatched. CDR3 length: 12 residues.

The J gene is TRBJ2-1, the V gene TRBV13; TRBD2 aligns across 12 bases. The CDR3 sequence is 18 residues long. V was clipped by 1 base and J by 9 bases; unmatched bases: 13. Looked up from germline, CDR1 is PRHDT and CDR2 is FYEKMQ (reference sequence). Here the CDR3 DNA reads TGTGCCAGCAGCTTAGAGACAACTCTAGCGGGGGGGCCGGTTGAGCAGTTCTTC. It translates to CASSLETTLAGGPVEQFF.

This chain joins TRBV6-5 and TRBJ1-4; D is possibly TRBD1 (6 bases). Between the trimmed V and J ends, which lost 5 bases and 4 bases, there was a span of 14 bases. There are 15 residues in the CDR3. CDR1 and CDR2 from the germline V gene are MNHEY and SVGAGI. The CDR3 protein is CASSLRGRGNEKLFF. CDR3 DNA sequence: TGTGCCAGCAGTCTCAGGGGAAGGGGTAATGAAAAACTGTTTTTT.

This clone showed up just once. The chain links TRBV5-5 to TRBJ2-1; 14 bases are a match to TRBD2. Germline CDR1 SGHKS, CDR2 YYEKEE (reference sequence). This CDR3 contains 16 residues. The V gene end was trimmed by 0 bases and the J gene end by 8 bases; junction bases not matched to a gene: 4. The CDR3 nucleotides read TGTGCCAGCAGCTTGGAGGGACTAGCGGGGGTGGATGAGCAGTTCTTC. Protein sequence: CASSLEGLAGVDEQFF. The complete variable domain, with remaining parts taken from reference TRBV5-5 and TRBJ2-1, reads DAGVTQSPTHLIKTRGQQVTLRCSPISGHKSVSWYQQVLGQGPQFIFQYYEKEERGRGNFPDRFSARQFPNYSSELNVNALLLGDSALYLCASSLEGLAGVDEQFFGPGTRLTVL.